This T cell receptor (beta chain) was sequenced during a study of T cells in Graves' hyperthyroidism and ophthalmopathy. General study results and limits: Most thyroid clonotypes that were expanded above 0.001 also turned up in blood.

TCR beta CDR3 regions were amplified from RNA. When the TCR CDR3 underwent first-round RT-PCR, the HTBI primer set was used. In TCRdb, the multiplex PCR reads were re-called with MiXCR into one record per CDR3 protein. The sample includes around 440,000 distinct CDR3 sequences, approximately 14% of them seen just once. Many counts were recorded for this clonotype. Its antigen is undetermined. The CDR3 has 14 amino acids. V was pared by 0 bases and J by 10 bases, with 13 bases between. This TCR was recovered from a woman aged 18 to 35 with Graves' hyperthyroidism. The V call is TRBV12-3 or TRBV12-4, the J call TRBJ2-1, with D perhaps matching TRBD2 (5 bases). Sample: blood. This CDR3 is CASSLASASYEQFF. The CDR3, as DNA: TGTGCCAGCAGTTTAGCTAGCGCCTCTTACGAGCAGTTCTTC.